This T cell receptor beta chain was captured in a study of PD-L1 blockade in urothelial cancer. V was cut by 4 bases and J by 8 bases, with 15 bases left in between. The V gene's germline CDR1 is MNHEY and CDR2 SMNVEV (reference sequence). The length of the CDR3 is 14 residues. Measured with immunoSEQ multiplex PCR; TCRdb has only the in-frame clones, and not every one. Counted here are 40,000 or so clones, roughly 82% occurring once; the ten biggest clones make up approximately 3.5%. Patients each gave 1 to 8 samples, pretreatment and on-treatment. This clone is a singleton in its sample. The sequences come from PBMCs, collected around atezolizumab (anti-PD-L1) treatment. This sequence was found in a man aged 65 to 85 with urothelial cancer. The chain joins TRBV27 to TRBJ2-1; no firm D call. The CDR3 bases are TGTGCCAGCAGTTCCTTCCGAGGCGGCGATGAGCAGTTCTTC. Translated: CASSSFRGGDEQFF.